These 30 T cell receptor beta chains originate from one sample sequenced in a study of beta chain features in type 1 diabetes. Antigens of these TCRs are unknown. Whole-study results and caveats: When Type 1 diabetes patients were examined, their TCRB CDR3s proved moderately but significantly shorter in all four CD4+ subsets.

The whole isolated RNA underwent reverse transcription, so sequencing captured expressed TCRB transcripts. The assay was immunoSEQ multiplex PCR, and TCRdb's table has in-frame clones only and misses some. This sample carries 65,000 to 85,000 clones, almost 50% of them seen once, and the ten largest clones take about 0.74%. Sample: central memory CD4+ T cells from blood. The receptors derive from a man in his thirties or forties with type 1 diabetes.

The chain recombines TRBV2 with TRBJ2-1; 10 bases match TRBD1. The CDR3 is 15 residues long. Losses at the gene ends were 6 bases for V and 3 bases for J; bases not matched to a gene: 5. Germline CDR1 SNHLY, CDR2 FYNNEI. The CDR3 here is CASRRQGAGYNEQFF. The CDR3 DNA follows: TGTGCCAGCAGACGACAGGGGGCGGGCTACAATGAGCAGTTCTTC.

J is TRBJ1-5 and V is TRBV6-1; D is perhaps TRBD1 (5 bases). V was trimmed by 4 bases and J by 4 bases, leaving 14 bases between them. Germline V gives CDR1 MNHNS, CDR2 SASEGT. The CDR3 has 15 amino acids. The chain's CDR3 is CASSGNIGGNQPQHF. The CDR3 DNA reads TGTGCCAGCAGTGGAAATATCGGGGGTAATCAGCCCCAGCATTTT.

This clone was found a few times. V is TRBV7-2 and J is TRBJ1-5; TRBD1 matches 8 bases. V lost 5 bases, J lost 2 bases, and 5 bases stayed unmatched. The CDR3 is 15 residues long. CDR1 is SGHTA, CDR2 FQGNSA, per germline. The CDR3 region is CASSPTGVGNQPQHF. In DNA form, the CDR3 reads TGTGCCAGCAGCCCGACAGGGGTTGGCAATCAGCCCCAGCATTTT.

This clone was picked up a small number of times. This chain connects TRBV29-1 to TRBJ2-1; 8 bases line up with TRBD1. J was trimmed by 9 bases and V by 2 bases; bases with no gene match: 9. Germline CDR1 reads SQVTM; CDR2 reads ANQGSEA. The CDR3 is 14 residues long. The CDR3 is CSVESYRGTGEQFF. The CDR3, as DNA: TGCAGCGTTGAATCATACAGGGGGACGGGTGAGCAGTTCTTC.

The chain combines TRBV30 with TRBJ2-7; 7 bases match TRBD1. The CDR3 consists of 13 residues. Germline V gene sequence: CDR1 GTSNPN, CDR2 SVGIG (reference sequence). V lost 0 bases and J lost 7; bases outside the gene matches: 6. CDR3: CAWSVKQGWEQYF. The DNA of the CDR3 is TGTGCCTGGAGTGTCAAACAGGGGTGGGAGCAGTACTTC.

This clone was observed a few times. The CDR3 bases are TGTGCCAGCAGCCCCCAGGGGCGAGGAACTGAAGCTTTCTTT. Translation: CASSPQGRGTEAFF. V gene TRBV11-3 combines with J gene TRBJ1-1, with TRBD1 as a possible D gene (6 bases). V lost 5 bases, J lost 5 bases, and 15 bases lay in between. The CDR3 sequence is 14 residues long. Germline-derived CDR1 and CDR2 are SGHNT and YENEEA.

The chain is built from TRBV30 and TRBJ2-1; possible D gene TRBD2, 5 bases. The CDR3 runs 13 residues. Per the germline V gene, CDR1 is GTSNPN and CDR2 is SVGIG (reference sequence). With 1 base removed from V and 9 bases from J, the gap between germline ends came to 13 bases. This CDR3 is CAWSAAAAGEQFF. The CDR3 DNA follows: TGTGCCTGGAGTGCTGCGGCTGCGGGTGAGCAGTTCTTC.

The chain employs TRBV5-6 and TRBJ1-6; 7 bases are shared with TRBD1. The germline V gene has CDR1 SGHDT and CDR2 YYEEEE. This CDR3 is 17 amino acids long. The junction had 11 bases not matched to a gene; V was cut back by 8 bases and J by 0 bases. CDR3 DNA sequence: TGTGCCAGGAGAAGGGGGCCATACAGCTCCTATAATTCACCCCTCCACTTT. Its protein product is CARRRGPYSSYNSPLHF. Drawing the rest from reference TRBV5-6 and TRBJ1-6, the complete variable domain is DAGVTQSPTHLIKTRGQQVTLRCSPKSGHDTVSWYQQALGQGPQFIFQYYEEEERQRGNFPDRFSGHQFPNYSSELNVNALLLGDSALYLCARRRGPYSSYNSPLHFGNGTRLTVT.

The V and J genes are TRBV5-1 and TRBJ1-2; perhaps TRBD1 as D (6 bases). The CDR3 runs to 14 residues. The germline CDR1 and CDR2 sequences are SGHRS and YFSETQ. The V and J ends lost 2 bases and 0 bases respectively, with 8 bases between them. The CDR3 DNA is TGCGCCAGCAGCTTACAGGGCGCTAACTATGGCTACACCTTC. Amino acid sequence: CASSLQGANYGYTF.

The table lists this clone with a few counts. The chain has TRBV29-1 and TRBJ1-1; D gene ambiguous. Germline-derived CDR1 and CDR2 are SQVTM and ANQGSEA. This CDR3 is built from 13 residues. Trimming stripped 6 bases from V and 1 base from J, with 12 bases between. The CDR3 loop reads CSVDARKNTEAFF. The DNA of the CDR3 is TGCAGCGTAGACGCCAGGAAGAACACTGAAGCTTTCTTT.

For the CDR3, the DNA is TGTGCCAGCAGTCCGGACAGAAAATATGGCTACACCTTC. Translating it yields CASSPDRKYGYTF. This chain uses TRBV7-2 with TRBJ1-2, with D possibly being TRBD1 (6 bases). Germline assignment: CDR1 SGHTA and CDR2 FQGNSA. There are 13 residues in the CDR3. V was pared by 6 bases and J by 5 bases, with 13 bases between.

In this sample, this clone turned up a few times. The chain joins TRBV6-5 to TRBJ2-5, with 7 bases fitting TRBD1. In germline, CDR1 is MNHEY, CDR2 SVGAGI. The junction had 2 bases not matched to a gene; V was cut back by 6 bases and J by 4 bases. CDR3 size: 12 residues. The CDR3 DNA reads as TGTGCCAGCAGAGGGGGCGCAGAGACCCAGTACTTC. The encoded protein is CASRGGAETQYF.

The chain carries TRBV7-9 and TRBJ2-3, with a tentative D call TRBD2 (5 bases). The CDR3 has 16 amino acids. The V and J ends lost 3 bases and 0 bases respectively, with 13 bases between them. Germline CDR1 reads SEHNR; CDR2 reads FQNEAQ (reference sequence). CDR3 DNA: TGTGCCAGCAGCTTGGGAGACATCCTAAGCACAGATACGCAGTATTTT. It translates to CASSLGDILSTDTQYF.

This clone showed up just once. The chain uses TRBV5-1 and TRBJ2-1; no reliable D call. This CDR3 spans 13 amino acids. Germline CDR1 SGHRS, CDR2 YFSETQ. V dropped 4 bases and J dropped 5 bases, with 10 bases sitting between them. The CDR3 here is CASSPQLNNEQFF. DNA for the CDR3: TGCGCCAGCAGCCCACAGCTAAACAATGAGCAGTTCTTC.

This rearrangement joins TRBV7-2 to TRBJ2-7; 7 bases line up with TRBD1. V dropped 3 bases and J dropped 4; count of bases not matched to a gene: 3. Germline CDR1 is SGHTA and CDR2 is FQGNSA. This CDR3 contains 13 residues. The CDR3, as DNA: TGTGCCAGCAGCTTGGGGACAGTTTACGAGCAGTACTTC. Residues: CASSLGTVYEQYF.

This chain connects TRBV19 to TRBJ2-3, with a weak D call TRBD2 (6 bases). This CDR3 spans 13 amino acids. Deletions cut 1 base from V and 5 bases from J, with 7 bases between. From germline, CDR1 is LNHDA and CDR2 SQIVND (reference sequence). The CDR3 protein is CASSIGAGDTQYF. The CDR3 DNA reads as TGTGCCAGTAGTATAGGAGCGGGAGATACGCAGTATTTT. Combining the CDR3 with reference TRBV19 and TRBJ2-3 gives the whole variable domain DGGITQSPKYLFRKEGQNVTLSCEQNLNHDAMYWYRQDPGQGLRLIYYSQIVNDFQKGDIAEGYSVSREKKESFPLTVTSAQKNPTAFYLCASSIGAGDTQYFGPGTRLTVL.

The rearrangement uses TRBV30 and TRBJ1-1, with TRBD1 identical over 7 bases. Germline loops: CDR1 GTSNPN, CDR2 SVGIG (reference sequence). The CDR3 has 15 residues. V trimming: 0 bases; J trimming: 5 bases; junction bases outside the gene matches: 9. The CDR3, as DNA: TGTGCCTGGAGTGTAATCGGGACAGTGGGGACTGAAGCTTTCTTT. Translating it yields CAWSVIGTVGTEAFF.

The rearrangement joins TRBV5-1 to TRBJ1-2; 7 nucleotides line up with TRBD1. Germline V gene lookup returns CDR1 SGHRS and CDR2 YFSETQ. The CDR3 sequence is 13 residues long. V lost 4 bases, J lost 7 bases, and 7 bases stayed unmatched. In DNA, the CDR3 is TGCGCCAGCAGCGAGGGACAGAGTGCTGGCTACACCTTC. Protein sequence: CASSEGQSAGYTF.

V is TRBV5-6 and J is TRBJ1-5; 8 bases agree with TRBD1. The length of the CDR3 is 14 residues. Germline CDR1 is SGHDT and CDR2 is YYEEEE. The J segment lost 5 bases and the V segment lost 4 bases, leaving 5 bases of the junction unmatched. DNA for the CDR3: TGTGCCAGCAGCGACCTACAGGGGGATCAGCCCCAGCATTTT. It translates to CASSDLQGDQPQHF. The full variable domain, its missing parts supplied by reference TRBV5-6 and TRBJ1-5, is DAGVTQSPTHLIKTRGQQVTLRCSPKSGHDTVSWYQQALGQGPQFIFQYYEEEERQRGNFPDRFSGHQFPNYSSELNVNALLLGDSALYLCASSDLQGDQPQHFGDGTRLSIL.

J is TRBJ2-5 and V is TRBV7-2; 11 bases line up with TRBD2. There are 15 residues in the CDR3. Germline CDR1 SGHTA, CDR2 FQGNSA. Trimming removed 5 bases from V and 5 bases from J; junction bases left unmatched: 7. The CDR3 DNA is TGTGCCAGCAGCACTCGACTAGCGGGATCTGAGACCCAGTACTTC. Amino acids: CASSTRLAGSETQYF.

V and J are TRBV30 and TRBJ1-5; D perhaps matches TRBD1 (5 bases). This CDR3 is 14 amino acids long. Germline CDR1 and CDR2: GTSNPN and SVGIG (reference sequence). Trimming pared 4 bases from V and 6 bases from J, leaving 16 bases between. The CDR3 protein is CAWKPGGGGQPQHF. The CDR3 coding sequence is TGTGCCTGGAAACCGGGGGGGGGAGGTCAGCCCCAGCATTTT. The whole variable domain, filled in from reference TRBV30 and TRBJ1-5, reads SQTIHQWPATLVQPVGSPLSLECTVEGTSNPNLYWYRQAAGRGLQLLFYSVGIGQISSEVPQNLSASRPQDRQFILSSKKLLLSDSGFYLCAWKPGGGGQPQHFGDGTRLSIL.

This clone was seen just once. The chain combines TRBV30 with TRBJ1-6; no reliable D call. CDR1 GTSNPN and CDR2 SVGIG come from the germline V gene (reference sequence). V was cut by 0 bases and J by 6 bases, with 6 bases left in between. The CDR3 loop spans 13 amino acids. Written as DNA, the CDR3 is TGTGCCTGGAGTGTGGGGAGTAATTCACCCCTCCACTTT. Residues: CAWSVGSNSPLHF.

This clone was counted between two and nine times. The chain recombines TRBV11-2 with TRBJ2-5, with a possible D match to TRBD2 (6 bases). This CDR3 region has 13 residues. CDR1 is SGHAT, CDR2 FQNNGV, per germline. Trimming took 5 bases from V and 5 from J, leaving 12 bases between them. Here the CDR3 DNA reads TGTGCCAGCAGCGCCGGACTACAGGAGACCCAGTACTTC. Its translation is CASSAGLQETQYF.

This clone was detected only a few times. The chain links TRBV7-8 to TRBJ1-1; D is ambiguous. This CDR3 spans 15 amino acids. Germline V gives CDR1 SGHVS, CDR2 FQNEAQ. Between the trimmed V and J ends, which lost 1 base and 4 bases, there was a span of 13 bases. The CDR3 loop reads CASSLDPTFRTEAFF. Written as DNA, the CDR3 is TGTGCCAGCAGCTTAGATCCGACTTTTCGCACTGAAGCTTTCTTT.

In this sample, this clone turned up a few times. The chain links TRBV7-8 to TRBJ1-3; the D is unclear. The CDR3 is made up of 15 amino acids. Per germline, CDR1 SGHVS and CDR2 FQNEAQ. Trimming cost V 2 bases and J 0 bases, with 8 bases left between them. The CDR3 sequence: CASSLSSGSGNTIYF. CDR3 nucleotides: TGTGCCAGCAGCTTAAGTTCCGGCTCTGGAAACACCATATATTTT. Using reference TRBV7-8 and TRBJ1-3 for the parts outside the CDR3, the full variable domain is GAGVSQSPRYKVAKRGQDVALRCDPISGHVSLFWYQQALGQGPEFLTYFQNEAQLDKSGLPSDRFFAERPEGSVSTLKIQRTQQEDSAVYLCASSLSSGSGNTIYFGEGSWLTVV.

This rearrangement joins TRBV6-1 to TRBJ1-6, with TRBD1 matching 12 bases. Germline CDR1 and CDR2: MNHNS and SASEGT. This CDR3 has 19 residues. V was pared by 4 bases and J by 9 bases, with 16 bases of the junction left unmatched. CDR3 residues: CASSARGQGATGFRSPLHF. The CDR3 DNA follows: TGTGCCAGCAGTGCAAGGGGACAGGGGGCCACGGGATTTCGTTCACCCCTCCACTTT.

The rearrangement joins TRBV30 to TRBJ2-3; D may be TRBD2 (6 bases). CDR3 length equals 11 residues. Germline values: CDR1 GTSNPN, CDR2 SVGIG (reference sequence). The V end was cut by 5 bases, the J end by 5 bases, with 8 bases between. CDR3 amino acids: CAWGRGDTQYF. The DNA of the CDR3 is TGTGCCTGGGGGCGGGGAGATACGCAGTATTTT. The full variable domain, its missing parts supplied by reference TRBV30 and TRBJ2-3, is SQTIHQWPATLVQPVGSPLSLECTVEGTSNPNLYWYRQAAGRGLQLLFYSVGIGQISSEVPQNLSASRPQDRQFILSSKKLLLSDSGFYLCAWGRGDTQYFGPGTRLTVL.

V usage is TRBV5-4 and J usage is TRBJ2-3; 11 positions agree with TRBD2. V lost 3 bases to trimming and J lost 6 bases; unmatched junction nucleotides: 6. The length of the CDR3 is 15 residues. Germline loops: CDR1 SGHNT, CDR2 YYREEE (reference sequence). The CDR3 here is CASSSLLAGGDTQYF. DNA of the CDR3: TGTGCCAGCAGCTCTCTGTTAGCGGGGGGGGATACGCAGTATTTT. The variable domain in full, with the rest retrieved from reference TRBV5-4 and TRBJ2-3, is ETGVTQSPTHLIKTRGQQVTLRCSSQSGHNTVSWYQQALGQGPQFIFQYYREEENGRGNFPPRFSGLQFPNYSSELNVNALELDDSALYLCASSSLLAGGDTQYFGPGTRLTVL.

This sequence joins TRBV2 and TRBJ2-5, with 7 positions matching TRBD1. CDR3 length: 14 residues. Germline V gene lookup returns CDR1 SNHLY and CDR2 FYNNEI. The ends lost 4 bases at V and 4 bases at J; junction bases unmatched: 6. In DNA, the CDR3 is TGTGCCAGCAGTGGTGTGACAGGGCGAGAGACCCAGTACTTC. Its protein product is CASSGVTGRETQYF.

This clone was seen a few times. The chain has TRBV29-1 and TRBJ2-1; 12 bases map to TRBD1. The CDR3 consists of 15 residues. Germline-derived CDR1 and CDR2 are SQVTM and ANQGSEA. V gave up 5 bases and J gave up 6 bases; unmatched junction bases: 8. Here the CDR3 DNA reads TGCAGCGTTTCCGGGACAGGGGGCATGGGCAATGAGCAGTTCTTC. This translates into CSVSGTGGMGNEQFF.